The 10 T cell receptor beta chains below all came from one sample that was sequenced in a study of cytomegalovirus exposure and HLA in healthy donors. PCR was performed using 60 Vbeta and 13 Jbeta primers. TCRdb's table, derived via immunoSEQ multiplex PCR, lists solely in-frame clones and lacks some. This sample has 150,000 to 200,000 clones, with 70% to 90% found just once. The sample consisted of PBMCs. These TCRs come from a man aged 18 to 29 in good health and CMV-seropositive.

This sequence joins TRBV9 and TRBJ1-1; D may be TRBD1 (5 bases). Germline assignment: CDR1 SGDLS and CDR2 YYNGEE. The CDR3 length is 15 residues. V shed 0 bases and J shed 0 bases, with 9 bases lying between them. The CDR3 bases are TGTGCCAGCAGCGTAGGGGGGGAGATGAACACTGAAGCTTTCTTT. The encoded protein is CASSVGGEMNTEAFF.

The CDR3 sequence is CASSSSSGGFTDTQYF. In nucleotides, the CDR3 is TGTGCCAGCAGCTCAAGTAGCGGGGGATTCACAGATACGCAGTATTTT. V is TRBV7-9 and J is TRBJ2-3; 9 positions match TRBD2. CDR3 length: 16 amino acids. V lost 4 bases to trimming and J lost 2 bases; unmatched junction nucleotides: 7. Germline CDR1 reads SEHNR; CDR2 reads FQNEAQ (reference sequence).

V is TRBV27 and J is TRBJ1-1; 8 nucleotides line up with TRBD1. CDR1 is MNHEY and CDR2 is SMNVEV in the germline V gene (reference sequence). The junction had 5 bases not matched to a gene; V was cut back by 3 bases and J by 5 bases. The CDR3 is 14 residues long. In nucleotides, the CDR3 is TGTGCCAGCAGTTTCCCAGGGGGCGGTACTGAAGCTTTCTTT. Translating it yields CASSFPGGGTEAFF.

The rearrangement links TRBV5-4 to TRBJ2-1; 7 bases agree with TRBD2. Trimming removed 3 bases from V and 6 bases from J; junction bases left unmatched: 9. Germline V gene sequence: CDR1 SGHNT, CDR2 YYREEE (reference sequence). CDR3 length equals 15 residues. The CDR3 protein is CASSSGLGGINEQFF. Here the CDR3 DNA reads TGTGCCAGCAGCTCCGGACTAGGAGGAATCAATGAGCAGTTCTTC.

As to this clone: One junction end disagrees with the germline gene, perhaps due to a read error. This chain connects TRBV30 to TRBJ2-5; D unresolved. Germline V gene sequence: CDR1 GTSNPN, CDR2 SVGIG (reference sequence). CDR3 length: 13 amino acids. The CDR3 DNA sequence: TGTGCCTGGAGTGTACGGGTACAAGAGGCCCAGTACTTC. The encoded protein is CAWSVRVQEAQYF.

V and J are TRBV6-1 and TRBJ1-2; a possible D gene is TRBD1 (6 bases). Trimming cost V 1 base and J 3 bases, with 12 bases left between them. This CDR3 region has 15 residues. Germline CDR1 is MNHNS and CDR2 is SASEGT. CDR3 bases: TGTGCCAGCAGTGAAGGGGCAGGGGAGCACTATGGCTACACCTTC. It yields the protein CASSEGAGEHYGYTF.

This chain connects TRBV30 to TRBJ1-1, with TRBD1 as a possible D gene (6 bases). Germline assignment: CDR1 GTSNPN and CDR2 SVGIG (reference sequence). V was shortened by 3 bases and J by 5 bases, with 16 bases between the two germline ends. The CDR3 covers 14 residues. This CDR3 is CAWRGGGGITEAFF. The CDR3 DNA sequence: TGTGCCTGGAGGGGGGGAGGGGGGATAACTGAAGCTTTCTTT.

The J gene is TRBJ1-3, the V gene TRBV15; a weak D match, TRBD1 (5 bases). V was cut by 5 bases and J by 2 bases, with 19 bases left in between. The length of the CDR3 is 17 residues. The germline V gene encodes CDR1 LNHNV and CDR2 YYDKDF (reference sequence). The CDR3 DNA reads as TGTGCCACCAGCCGGTCCCCGGGGGTTTTAACTGGAAACACCATATATTTT. Encoded protein: CATSRSPGVLTGNTIYF.

This clone was recorded a few times. The chain employs TRBV7-9 and TRBJ2-1, with TRBD1 identical over 7 bases. J lost 4 bases, V lost 1 base, and 4 bases had no gene match. This CDR3 has 15 amino acids. Germline V gene data show CDR1 as SEHNR and CDR2 as FQNEAQ (reference sequence). The CDR3 DNA reads TGTGCCAGCAGCTTAGGGGACAGACTATACAATGAGCAGTTCTTC. Protein: CASSLGDRLYNEQFF.

The rearrangement links TRBV7-9 to TRBJ2-7, with 9 nucleotides matching TRBD1. Per germline, CDR1 SEHNR and CDR2 FQNEAQ (reference sequence). The CDR3 extends over 14 amino acids. V lost 7 bases and J lost 5; bases outside the gene matches: 9. CDR3 protein: CASNPGDRVNEQYF. The CDR3 coding sequence is TGTGCCAGCAACCCGGGGGACAGGGTAAACGAGCAGTACTTC.